The 5 T cell receptor beta chains given below trace back to one sample, sequenced in a study of blood T cell repertoires in COVID-19. TCRdb's table, derived via immunoSEQ multiplex PCR, lists solely in-frame clones and lacks some. The sample has about 260,000 clones; approximately 88% are singletons. Source material: PBMCs or T cells enriched from blood (not recorded which). The receptors were sampled from a woman in her forties with acute COVID-19.

The chain is built from TRBV18 and TRBJ2-1, with D possibly being TRBD2 (5 bases). The CDR3 has 17 amino acids. The ends were cut back, 3 bases at V and 5 bases at J, with 20 bases in the middle. The V gene's germline CDR1 is KGHSH and CDR2 LQKENI. CDR3 sequence reads: CASSPLLNGISNNEQFF. The CDR3 bases are TGTGCCAGCTCACCTCTCTTAAACGGGATATCAAACAATGAGCAGTTCTTC.

CDR3 loop: CASSINLAGGYNEQFF. As DNA, the CDR3 is TGTGCCAGTAGTATAAACCTAGCGGGAGGTTACAATGAGCAGTTCTTC. The rearrangement joins TRBV19 to TRBJ2-1, with TRBD2 matching 11 bases. The ends lost 2 bases at V and 4 bases at J; junction bases unmatched: 4. The CDR3 loop spans 16 amino acids. Germline V gene lookup returns CDR1 LNHDA and CDR2 SQIVND (reference sequence).

The chain carries TRBV12-3 or TRBV12-4 and TRBJ2-4; the D is unclear. V was shortened by 5 bases and J by 0 bases, with 5 bases between the two germline ends. The CDR3 is made up of 13 amino acids. The CDR3 loop is CASSQIAKNIQYF. CDR3 sequence (DNA): TGTGCCAGCAGTCAGATAGCCAAAAACATTCAGTACTTC.

This clone has only a few counts. The rearrangement uses TRBV5-1 and TRBJ2-7, with a weak D call TRBD1 (6 bases). CDR1 is SGHRS, CDR2 YFSETQ, per germline. The germline V and J ends were trimmed by 3 bases and 0 bases, with 10 bases remaining between them. This CDR3 is built from 14 residues. CDR3 loop: CASSSRGVSYEQYF. The CDR3 DNA reads TGCGCCAGCAGCTCCAGGGGAGTCTCCTACGAGCAGTACTTC.

The rearrangement links TRBV5-1 to TRBJ2-1, with TRBD2 matching over 10 bases. Germline trimming cut 4 bases from V and 3 bases from J; bases unmatched to any gene: 10. CDR1 is SGHRS and CDR2 is YFSETQ in the germline V gene. The CDR3 is 17 amino acids. CDR3 bases: TGCGCCAGCAGCCCCGCTAGCGGGAGACTCCTCTACAATGAGCAGTTCTTC. It translates to CASSPASGRLLYNEQFF.